Listed below are T cell receptor beta chains from one sample, sequenced in a study of response to subunit inactivated influenza vaccine. From the RT-PCR reads, TCRdb called clonotypes with MiXCR, one entry per CDR3 protein. The repertoire includes around 570,000 distinct CDR3 sequences, around 8% of them detected once, and around 13% sits in the top ten. Sequencing was performed on PBMCs from blood, taken approximately 25 months after vaccination. The receptor source for this set is a man aged 50 to 69 who received an inactivated influenza vaccine. CDR3s include the opening cysteine and the closing phenylalanine or tryptophan. The D gene is left open where the match is weak. Only part of the rows carry a size: once, few, many, or a class if the clone is expanded.

>few|.|TRBV15|TRBJ2-7
CATSRDRPGGQEKFEDEQYF
TGTGCCACCAGCAGAGATAGGCCGGGAGGACAGGAGAAATTCGAGGACGAGCAGTACTTC
>few|TRBD1|TRBV28|TRBJ2-2
CASRAGTGATGELFF
TGTGCCTCAAGGGCCGGGACAGGGGCCACCGGGGAGCTGTTTTTT
>.|TRBD1|TRBV6-5|TRBJ2-7
CASSYTPGTGGVYEQYF
TGTGCCAGCAGTTACACCCCCGGGACAGGAGGGGTTTACGAGCAGTACTTC
>many|TRBD2|TRBV12-3/TRBV12-4|TRBJ2-7
CASRQREGPYEQYF
TGTGCCAGCAGGCAGCGGGAGGGCCCCTACGAGCAGTACTTC
>few|TRBD1|TRBV5-1|TRBJ1-4
CASSFGQGSSNEKLFF
TGCGCCAGCAGCTTTGGACAGGGGTCTTCTAATGAAAAACTGTTTTTT
>many|.|TRBV9|TRBJ2-1
CASSVGGGGFNEQFF
TGTGCCAGCAGCGTAGGTGGGGGGGGCTTCAATGAGCAGTTCTTC
>.|.|TRBV28|TRBJ2-7
CASSSGTTRRQYF
TGTGCCAGCAGTTCCGGAACCACGCGACGACAGTACTTC
>many|TRBD2|TRBV4-1|TRBJ2-1
CASSQDRTRTVNEQFF
TGCGCCAGCAGCCAAGACCGGACTAGAACTGTCAATGAGCAGTTCTTC
>.|TRBD2|TRBV6-2/TRBV6-3|TRBJ2-1
CASSYSRTSANNEQFF
TGTGCCAGCAGTTACTCTCGGACTAGCGCCAACAATGAGCAGTTCTTC
>few|.|TRBV7-2|TRBJ2-7
CASSARGSGSSYEQYF
TGTGCCAGCAGCGCACGCGGCTCAGGGAGCTCCTACGAGCAGTACTTC
>many|.|TRBV2|TRBJ2-7
CASVGWNRVYEQYF
TGTGCCAGCGTGGGGTGGAATCGGGTCTACGAGCAGTACTTC
>few|.|TRBV7-9|TRBJ2-5
CASSSYIQETQYF
TGTGCCAGCAGCTCCTATATACAAGAGACCCAGTACTTC
>.|TRBD2|TRBV15|TRBJ2-3
CATSRGGTSGKTDTQYF
TGTGCCACCAGCCGGGGCGGGACTAGCGGGAAAACAGATACGCAGTATTTT
>few|.|TRBV12-3/TRBV12-4|TRBJ1-6
CASRLGVGNSPLHF
TGTGCCAGCAGACTTGGAGTGGGGAATTCACCCCTCCACTTT
>few|.|TRBV3-1|TRBJ2-2
CASSPYGEAGELFF
TGTGCCAGCAGCCCCTATGGGGAGGCCGGGGAGCTGTTTTTT
>few|.|TRBV2|TRBJ1-6
CASSDSQTPLHF
TGTGCCAGCAGTGACTCTCAGACGCCCCTCCACTTT
>many|.|TRBV7-2|TRBJ2-5
CASSLTESQETQYF
TGTGCCAGCAGCTTAACCGAGTCCCAAGAGACCCAGTACTTC
>.|.|TRBV20-1|TRBJ1-5
CSASLVRGQPQHF
TGCAGTGCTAGCCTCGTCCGGGGTCAGCCCCAGCATTTT
>few|.|TRBV10-3|TRBJ2-2
CAISANQNTGELFF
TGTGCCATCAGTGCCAACCAGAACACCGGGGAGCTGTTTTTT
>.|TRBD2|TRBV6-5|TRBJ2-5
CASSSWASGEQETQYF
TGTGCCAGCAGTTCCTGGGCTAGCGGAGAGCAAGAGACCCAGTACTTC
>few|.|TRBV5-1|TRBJ2-1
CASSLAGKHNSYNEQFF
TGCGCCAGCAGCTTGGCAGGGAAGCATAACTCCTACAATGAGCAGTTCTTC
>few|.|TRBV28|TRBJ2-2
CASSPRDTNTGELFF
TGTGCCAGCAGCCCGAGGGATACGAACACCGGGGAGCTGTTTTTT
>few|TRBD1|TRBV20-1|TRBJ1-5
CSARTGVSQPQHF
TGCAGTGCAAGGACAGGGGTGAGCCAGCCCCAGCATTTT
>many|TRBD1|TRBV5-1|TRBJ1-1
CASSSQRGRETEAFF
TGCGCCAGCAGTTCTCAAAGGGGGCGAGAGACTGAAGCTTTCTTT
>.|.|TRBV18|TRBJ2-5
CASSPPPVKETQYF
TGTGCCAGCTCACCACCGCCCGTAAAAGAGACCCAGTACTTC
>.|TRBD2|TRBV6-2/TRBV6-3|TRBJ2-7
CASKSTSFNEQYF
TGTGCCAGCAAGTCGACTAGCTTCAACGAGCAGTACTTC
>.|TRBD1|TRBV10-3|TRBJ1-5
CATETDRTGVGNQPQHF
TGTGCCACCGAAACCGACCGGACAGGGGTGGGCAATCAGCCCCAGCATTTT
>few|.|TRBV20-1|TRBJ2-7
CSATLAYYEQYF
TGCAGTGCAACCCTGGCGTACTACGAGCAGTACTTC
>many|TRBD1|TRBV5-1|TRBJ1-1
CASSEGAYTEAFF
TGCGCCAGCAGCGAGGGGGCGTACACTGAAGCTTTCTTT
>.|.|TRBV7-7|TRBJ2-3
CASTPIGGDTDTQYF
TGTGCCAGCACCCCTATTGGTGGAGACACAGATACGCAGTATTTT
>many|.|TRBV3-1|TRBJ2-5
CASSQERETPINQETQYF
TGTGCCAGCAGCCAAGAAAGGGAGACGCCGATTAACCAAGAGACCCAGTACTTC
>many|.|TRBV9|TRBJ2-3
CASSVDVALNTDTQYF
TGTGCCAGCAGCGTAGACGTAGCGCTGAACACAGATACGCAGTATTTT
>.|TRBD2|TRBV7-7|TRBJ2-1
CASSSGTNYNEQFF
TGTGCCAGCAGCTCCGGGACTAACTACAATGAGCAGTTCTTC
>.|TRBD2|TRBV3-1|TRBJ2-1
CASSQVSSGTFGEQFF
TGTGCCAGCAGCCAAGTGTCTAGCGGGACCTTTGGAGAGCAGTTCTTC
>.|TRBD1|TRBV6-5|TRBJ2-2
CASSYAGGLETGELFF
TGTGCCAGCAGTTACGCAGGGGGATTGGAGACCGGGGAGCTGTTTTTT
>few|.|TRBV18|TRBJ1-1
CASSPPQRDEAFF
TGTGCCAGCTCACCACCGCAAAGGGATGAAGCTTTCTTT
>.|TRBD2|TRBV20-1|TRBJ2-1
CSARESGGWSSEQFF
TGCAGTGCTAGAGAGAGCGGGGGGTGGTCCAGTGAGCAGTTCTTC
>.|.|TRBV29-1|TRBJ2-5
CSVDNQETQYF
TGCAGCGTTGACAACCAAGAGACCCAGTACTTC
>.|TRBD2|TRBV5-1|TRBJ2-6
CASSLGLAGRHTGANVLTF
TGCGCCAGCAGCTTGGGCCTAGCGGGAAGGCACACTGGGGCCAACGTCCTGACTTTC
>few|TRBD1|TRBV20-1|TRBJ2-7
CSAGDRPYEQYF
TGCAGTGCCGGGGACAGACCCTACGAGCAGTACTTC
>many|TRBD1|TRBV4-1|TRBJ1-6
CASSQDWTGVKSPLHF
TGCGCCAGCAGCCAAGATTGGACAGGGGTAAAATCACCCCTCCACTTT